The clone carrying this T cell receptor beta chain was detected only a few times. The antigen remains undetermined. Researchers amplified the TCR beta CDR3 regions from RNA transcripts. First-round RT-PCR with HTBI primers amplified the TCR CDR3 region. TCRdb passed the multiplex PCR reads through MiXCR, listing each CDR3 protein once. The sample lists hundreds of thousands of distinct CDR3 sequences, about 20% seen once, with around 64% in the top ten. This sample was included in a study of T cells in Graves' hyperthyroidism and ophthalmopathy. Study-wide results and limits: The blood repertoire included most of the expanded thyroid clonotypes above 0.001.

Germline V CDR1 and CDR2: MNHEY, SMNVEV (reference sequence). This CDR3 has 12 residues. V lost 6 bases to trimming and J lost 0 bases, with 6 bases between them. Source material: blood. This sequence was found in a young man with Graves' ophthalmopathy. V is TRBV27 and J is TRBJ2-7, with D hard to call. The CDR3 reads CASRASSYEQYF. The CDR3 nucleotides read TGTGCCAGCAGAGCGAGCTCCTACGAGCAGTACTTC.